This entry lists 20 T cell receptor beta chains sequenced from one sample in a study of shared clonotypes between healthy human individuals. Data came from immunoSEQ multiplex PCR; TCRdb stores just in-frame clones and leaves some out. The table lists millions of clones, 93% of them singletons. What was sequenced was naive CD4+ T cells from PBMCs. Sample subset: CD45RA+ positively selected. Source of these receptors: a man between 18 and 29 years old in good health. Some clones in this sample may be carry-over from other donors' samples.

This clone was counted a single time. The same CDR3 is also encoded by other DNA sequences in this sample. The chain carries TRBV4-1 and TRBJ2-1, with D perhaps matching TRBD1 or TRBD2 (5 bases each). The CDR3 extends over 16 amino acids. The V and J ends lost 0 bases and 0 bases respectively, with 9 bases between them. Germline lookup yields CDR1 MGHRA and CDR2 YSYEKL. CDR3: CASSQDGGSSYNEQFF. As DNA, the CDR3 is TGCGCCAGCAGCCAAGATGGGGGTAGCTCCTACAATGAGCAGTTCTTC.

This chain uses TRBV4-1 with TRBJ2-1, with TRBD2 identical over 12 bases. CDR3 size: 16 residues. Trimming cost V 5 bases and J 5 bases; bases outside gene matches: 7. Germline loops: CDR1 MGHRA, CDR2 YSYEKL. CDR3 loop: CASSKGLAGINNEQFF. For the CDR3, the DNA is TGCGCCAGCAGCAAAGGACTAGCGGGGATAAACAATGAGCAGTTCTTC.

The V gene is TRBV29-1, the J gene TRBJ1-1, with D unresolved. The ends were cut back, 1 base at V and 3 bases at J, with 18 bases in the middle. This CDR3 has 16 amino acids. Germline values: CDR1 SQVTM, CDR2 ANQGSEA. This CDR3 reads CSVEVRAGLLDTEAFF. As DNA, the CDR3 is TGCAGCGTTGAAGTGAGGGCAGGCCTTCTGGACACTGAAGCTTTCTTT.

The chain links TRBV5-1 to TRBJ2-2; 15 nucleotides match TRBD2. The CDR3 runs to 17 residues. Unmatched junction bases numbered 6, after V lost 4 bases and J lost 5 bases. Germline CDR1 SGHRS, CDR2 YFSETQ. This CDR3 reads CASSPGLAGGPTGELFF. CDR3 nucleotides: TGCGCCAGCAGCCCAGGACTAGCGGGAGGGCCTACCGGGGAGCTGTTTTTT.

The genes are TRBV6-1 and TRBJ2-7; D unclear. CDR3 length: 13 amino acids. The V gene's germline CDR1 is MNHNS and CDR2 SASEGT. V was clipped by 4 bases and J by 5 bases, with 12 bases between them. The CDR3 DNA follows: TGTGCCAGCAGTGCGGAGAGAAGGCACGAGCAGTACTTC. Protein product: CASSAERRHEQYF.

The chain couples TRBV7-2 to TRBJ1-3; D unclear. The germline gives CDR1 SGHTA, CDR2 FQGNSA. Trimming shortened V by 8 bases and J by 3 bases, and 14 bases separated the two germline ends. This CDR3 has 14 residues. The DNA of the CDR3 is TGTGCCAGCTCCCCGAGGCTCTTTGGAAACACCATATATTTT. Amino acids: CASSPRLFGNTIYF.

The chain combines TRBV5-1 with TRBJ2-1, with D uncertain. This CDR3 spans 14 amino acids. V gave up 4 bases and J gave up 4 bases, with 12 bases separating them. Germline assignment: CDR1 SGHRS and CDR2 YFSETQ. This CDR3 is CASSVYNNYNEQFF. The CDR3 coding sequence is TGCGCCAGCAGCGTGTATAACAATTACAATGAGCAGTTCTTC.

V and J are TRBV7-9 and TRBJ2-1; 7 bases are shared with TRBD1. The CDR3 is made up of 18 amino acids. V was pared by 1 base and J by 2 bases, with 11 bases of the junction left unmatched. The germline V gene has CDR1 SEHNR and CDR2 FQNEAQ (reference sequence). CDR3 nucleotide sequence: TGTGCCAGCAGCTTAGGACAGGGCCTCGGAGCTACCTACAATGAGCAGTTCTTC. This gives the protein CASSLGQGLGATYNEQFF.

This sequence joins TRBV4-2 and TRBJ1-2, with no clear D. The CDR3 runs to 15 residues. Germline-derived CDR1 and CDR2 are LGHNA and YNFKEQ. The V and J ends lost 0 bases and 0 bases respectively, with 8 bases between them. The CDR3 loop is CASSQDGRPNYGYTF. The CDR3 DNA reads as TGTGCCAGCAGCCAAGATGGGAGACCTAACTATGGCTACACCTTC.

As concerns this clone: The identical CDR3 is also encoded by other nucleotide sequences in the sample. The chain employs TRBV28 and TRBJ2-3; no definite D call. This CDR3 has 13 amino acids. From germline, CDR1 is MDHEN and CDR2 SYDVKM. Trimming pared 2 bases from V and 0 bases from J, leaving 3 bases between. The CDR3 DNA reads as TGTGCCAGCAGTTTAGGAAGCACAGATACGCAGTATTTT. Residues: CASSLGSTDTQYF.

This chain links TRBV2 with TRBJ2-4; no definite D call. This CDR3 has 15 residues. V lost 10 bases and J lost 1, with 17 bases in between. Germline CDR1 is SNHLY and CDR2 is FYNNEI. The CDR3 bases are TGTGCCACCAAAAACAACCCTGGGGCCAAAAACATTCAGTACTTC. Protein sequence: CATKNNPGAKNIQYF.

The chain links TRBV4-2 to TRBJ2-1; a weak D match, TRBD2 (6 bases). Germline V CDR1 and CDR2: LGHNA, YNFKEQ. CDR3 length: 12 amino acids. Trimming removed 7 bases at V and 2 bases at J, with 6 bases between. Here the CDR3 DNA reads TGTGCCAGCACTAGCGCCTACAATGAGCAGTTCTTC. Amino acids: CASTSAYNEQFF.

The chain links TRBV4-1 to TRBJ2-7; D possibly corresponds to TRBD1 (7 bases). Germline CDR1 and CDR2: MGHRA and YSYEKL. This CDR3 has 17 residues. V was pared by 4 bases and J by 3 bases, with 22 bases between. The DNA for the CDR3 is TGCGCCAGCAGCCCCCCCTTAGGGAGGACAGGCATCTACGAGCAGTACTTC. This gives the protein CASSPPLGRTGIYEQYF.

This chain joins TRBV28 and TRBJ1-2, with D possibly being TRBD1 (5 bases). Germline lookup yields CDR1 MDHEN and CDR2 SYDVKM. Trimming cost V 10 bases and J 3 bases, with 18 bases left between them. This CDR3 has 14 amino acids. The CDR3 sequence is CAIPKRGVDYGYTF. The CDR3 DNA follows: TGTGCCATTCCGAAACGGGGCGTCGACTATGGCTACACCTTC.

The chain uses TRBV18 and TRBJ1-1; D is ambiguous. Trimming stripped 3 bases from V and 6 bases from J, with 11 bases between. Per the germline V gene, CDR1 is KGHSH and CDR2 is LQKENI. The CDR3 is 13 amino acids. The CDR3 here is CASSPTRTPEAFF. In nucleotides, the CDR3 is TGTGCCAGCTCACCTACTAGAACACCTGAAGCTTTCTTT.

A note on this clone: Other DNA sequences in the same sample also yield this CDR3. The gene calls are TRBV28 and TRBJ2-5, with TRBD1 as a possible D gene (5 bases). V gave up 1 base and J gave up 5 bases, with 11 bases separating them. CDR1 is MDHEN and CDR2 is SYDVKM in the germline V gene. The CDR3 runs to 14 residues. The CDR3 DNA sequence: TGTGCCAGCAGTTTATTAAGGGGTGGGGAGACCCAGTACTTC. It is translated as CASSLLRGGETQYF.

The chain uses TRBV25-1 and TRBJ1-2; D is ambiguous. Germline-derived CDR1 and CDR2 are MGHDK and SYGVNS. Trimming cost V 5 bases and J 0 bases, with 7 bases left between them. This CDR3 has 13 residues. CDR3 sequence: CASSPQTNYGYTF. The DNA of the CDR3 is TGTGCCAGCAGTCCACAGACTAACTATGGCTACACCTTC.

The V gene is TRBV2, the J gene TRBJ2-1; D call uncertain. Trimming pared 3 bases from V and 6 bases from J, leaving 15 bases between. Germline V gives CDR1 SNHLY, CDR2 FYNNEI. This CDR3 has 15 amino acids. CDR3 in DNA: TGTGCCAGCAGTGAGGGTGGATTTGGGCCCAATGAGCAGTTCTTC. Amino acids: CASSEGGFGPNEQFF.

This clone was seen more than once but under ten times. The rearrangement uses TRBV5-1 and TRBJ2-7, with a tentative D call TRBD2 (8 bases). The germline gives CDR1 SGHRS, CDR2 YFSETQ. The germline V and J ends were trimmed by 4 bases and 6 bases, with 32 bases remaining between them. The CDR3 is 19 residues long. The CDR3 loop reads CASSGNPLSGRGGPSEQYF. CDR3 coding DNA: TGCGCCAGCAGCGGAAACCCCCTCAGCGGGAGAGGGGGCCCCAGCGAGCAGTACTTC.

Written as DNA, the CDR3 is TGCAGCGTGGAGACAGGGCTATTCACTGAAGCTTTCTTT. Encoded protein: CSVETGLFTEAFF. The chain combines TRBV29-1 with TRBJ1-1, with 7 bases lining up with TRBD1. J lost 4 bases, V lost 6 bases, and 8 bases had no gene match. Germline CDR1 SQVTM, CDR2 ANQGSEA. This CDR3 spans 13 amino acids.